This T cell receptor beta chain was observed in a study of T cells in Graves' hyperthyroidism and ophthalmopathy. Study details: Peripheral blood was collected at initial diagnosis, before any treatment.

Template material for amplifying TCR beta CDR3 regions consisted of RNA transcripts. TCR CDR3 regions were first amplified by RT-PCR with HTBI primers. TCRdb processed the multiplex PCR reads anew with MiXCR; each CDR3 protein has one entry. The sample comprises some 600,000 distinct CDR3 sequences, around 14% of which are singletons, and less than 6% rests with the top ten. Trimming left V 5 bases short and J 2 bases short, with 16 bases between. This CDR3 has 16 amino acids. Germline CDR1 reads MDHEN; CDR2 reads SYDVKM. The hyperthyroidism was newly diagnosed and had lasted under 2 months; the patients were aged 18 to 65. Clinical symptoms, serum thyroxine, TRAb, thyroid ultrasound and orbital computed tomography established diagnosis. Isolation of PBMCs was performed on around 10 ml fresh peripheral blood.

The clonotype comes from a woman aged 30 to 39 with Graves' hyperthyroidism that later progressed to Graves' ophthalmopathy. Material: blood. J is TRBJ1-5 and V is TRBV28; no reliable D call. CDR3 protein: CASSPNLITRNQPQHF. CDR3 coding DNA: TGTGCCAGCAGTCCCAACCTAATCACACGCAATCAGCCCCAGCATTTT.